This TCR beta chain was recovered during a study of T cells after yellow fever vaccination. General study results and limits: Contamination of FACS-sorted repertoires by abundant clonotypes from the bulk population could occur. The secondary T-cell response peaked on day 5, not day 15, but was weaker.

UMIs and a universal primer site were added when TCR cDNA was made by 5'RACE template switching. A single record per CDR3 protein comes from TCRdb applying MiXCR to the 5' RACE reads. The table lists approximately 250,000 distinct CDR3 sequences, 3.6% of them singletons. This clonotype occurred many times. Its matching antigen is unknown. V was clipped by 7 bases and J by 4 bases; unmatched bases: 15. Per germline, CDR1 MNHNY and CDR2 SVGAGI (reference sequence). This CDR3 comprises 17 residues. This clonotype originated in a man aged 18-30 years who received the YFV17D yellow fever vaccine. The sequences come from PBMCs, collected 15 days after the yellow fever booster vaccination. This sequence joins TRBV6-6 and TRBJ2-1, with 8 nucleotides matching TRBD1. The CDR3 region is CASTPDREIPDYNEQFF. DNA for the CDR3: TGTGCCAGCACCCCGGACAGGGAGATACCCGATTACAATGAGCAGTTCTTC.